This T cell receptor (beta chain) emerged from a study of breast tumors, draining lymph nodes, adjacent tissues. This clonotype occurred many times. The target antigen is unknown. TCRdb re-called the multiplex PCR reads with MiXCR, one entry per CDR3 protein. In the table there are 200,000 to 250,000 distinct CDR3 sequences, under 35% of which are singletons. The length of the CDR3 is 14 residues. V was trimmed by 2 bases and J by 0 bases, leaving 9 bases between them. Germline V CDR1 and CDR2: SGHKS, YYEKEE (reference sequence). Breast cancer patients provided tissue from their axillary draining lymph nodes. Study results and caveats: Luminal-like breast cancer showed significantly greater tumor-nontumor repertoire similarity than basal-like breast cancer did.

The J gene is TRBJ2-7, the V gene TRBV5-5; the D gene is possibly TRBD2 (6 bases). The sequenced sample consisted of axillary lymph node tissue. The source is a female donor with breast cancer. Some clones in this sample may be carry-over from other donors' samples. The CDR3 reads CASSLAAGSYEQYF. The CDR3, as DNA: TGTGCCAGCAGCTTAGCAGCGGGCTCCTACGAGCAGTACTTC.